The 2 T cell receptor beta chains presented below share a single source sample, sequenced in a study of T cell repertoires and Cas9 in healthy adults. Here immunoSEQ multiplex PCR was the method, and the copy in TCRdb shows in-frame clones only, minus some. The top ten clones hold around 1.9% of a sample with approximately 15,000 clones, about 89% of them seen once. Sequenced material: Tregs (CD4+, CD25+, CD127-, CD137-, CD154-) from PBMCs; culture status not recorded. Source of these receptors: a human donor in good health.

The rearrangement links TRBV5-5 to TRBJ1-6; TRBD1 matches at 8 bases. This CDR3 has 14 residues. Losses at the gene ends were 2 bases for V and 10 bases for J; bases not matched to a gene: 5. Germline-derived CDR1 and CDR2 are SGHKS and YYEKEE (reference sequence). The CDR3 DNA sequence: TGTGCCAGCAGCTTAGGACAGGGTCCCTCACCCCTCCACTTT. Translated, it gives CASSLGQGPSPLHF.

This chain joins TRBV11-2 and TRBJ2-7; the D is unclear. CDR1 is SGHAT, CDR2 FQNNGV, per germline. V lost 5 bases to trimming and J lost 4 bases, with 15 bases between them. The CDR3 totals 14 residues. The CDR3 DNA reads TGTGCCAGCAGCCTCTTACCTACACGATACGAGCAGTACTTC. Protein: CASSLLPTRYEQYF.